Listed below are T cell receptor beta chains from one sample, sequenced in a study of shared clonotypes between healthy human individuals. The repertoire was sequenced with immunoSEQ multiplex PCR; TCRdb's copy has only in-frame clones and lacks some. There are around 990,000 clones in the sample; about 72% occur only once, and almost 0.9% lies in the top ten. The specimen sequenced was memory CD4+ T cells from PBMCs. Receptor source: a man aged 18 to 35 in good health. Some clones in this sample may be carry-over from other donors' samples. The CDR3 runs from the conserved cysteine through the conserved F or W. D genes are given only for firm matches. Part of the rows lack a size; the others show once, few, many or a class for expanded clones.

D	size	V	J	CDR3	DNA
TRBD2	NA	TRBV11-2	TRBJ2-7	CASSDFSGTTYEQYF	TGTGCCAGCAGCGACTTTAGCGGGACCACCTACGAGCAGTACTTC
NA	NA	TRBV11-2	TRBJ2-1	CASSLIGTNEQFF	TGTGCCAGCAGCTTAATCGGTACCAATGAGCAGTTCTTC
NA	once	TRBV19	TRBJ2-1	CASSRQDRIEQFF	TGTGCCAGTAGCCGTCAGGATAGGATTGAGCAGTTCTTC
TRBD2	NA	TRBV5-1	TRBJ2-3	CASSYGTSGPSEQYF	TGCGCCAGCAGTTACGGGACTAGCGGGCCCAGCGAGCAGTATTTT
NA	NA	TRBV5-4	TRBJ2-3	CASSMDTDTQYF	TGTGCCAGCAGCATGGACACAGATACGCAGTATTTT
NA	few	TRBV18	TRBJ1-2	CASSPPTQDGYTF	TGTGCCAGCTCACCACCCACCCAGGATGGCTACACCTTC
NA	NA	TRBV5-4	TRBJ2-7	CASSAGQAEGYEQYF	TGTGCCAGCAGCGCCGGACAGGCGGAGGGCTACGAGCAGTACTTC
TRBD2	few	TRBV5-4	TRBJ2-5	CASSSSRTSKQTQYF	TGTGCCAGCAGCTCCTCCCGGACTAGCAAACAGACCCAGTACTTC
NA	NA	TRBV28	TRBJ2-1	CASSFMGLGFF	TGTGCCAGCAGTTTTATGGGTCTAGGGTTCTTC
NA	NA	TRBV19	TRBJ1-1	CASSFSGGTEAFF	TGTGCCAGTAGTTTTTCGGGAGGCACTGAAGCTTTCTTT
NA	once	TRBV6-6	TRBJ1-2	CASSFDGWTRGYTF	TGTGCCAGCAGTTTCGACGGTTGGACCCGGGGCTACACCTTC
TRBD2	NA	TRBV29-1	TRBJ2-3	CSVEGVAGIPDTQYF	TGCAGCGTTGAAGGGGTAGCGGGAATTCCGGATACGCAGTATTTT
TRBD1	few	TRBV5-1	TRBJ1-1	CASSLSGQLNTEAFF	TGCGCCAGCAGCTTATCGGGACAGTTGAACACTGAAGCTTTCTTT
NA	many	TRBV5-1	TRBJ1-2	CASSREPGNLGYTF	TGCGCCAGCAGCAGGGAACCGGGTAACCTTGGCTACACCTTC
TRBD1	NA	TRBV11-3	TRBJ2-2	CASSWGQGGTGELFF	TGTGCCAGCAGCTGGGGACAGGGGGGCACCGGGGAGCTGTTTTTT
NA	NA	TRBV6-1	TRBJ1-2	CASSEWDNNYGYTF	TGTGCCAGCAGTGAATGGGACAATAACTATGGCTACACCTTC
NA	NA	TRBV7-9	TRBJ2-5	CASSLVLNQETQYF	TGTGCCAGCAGCTTAGTTCTTAACCAAGAGACCCAGTACTTC
NA	NA	TRBV6-1	TRBJ1-1	CASTVWGRMNTEAFF	TGTGCCAGTACGGTCTGGGGGCGGATGAACACTGAAGCTTTCTTT
TRBD1	NA	TRBV29-1	TRBJ1-2	CSVDGGQGDGYTF	TGCAGCGTCGACGGGGGACAGGGAGATGGCTACACCTTC
NA	few	TRBV28	TRBJ1-1	CASDSANTEAFF	TGTGCCAGCGATTCCGCTAACACTGAAGCTTTCTTT